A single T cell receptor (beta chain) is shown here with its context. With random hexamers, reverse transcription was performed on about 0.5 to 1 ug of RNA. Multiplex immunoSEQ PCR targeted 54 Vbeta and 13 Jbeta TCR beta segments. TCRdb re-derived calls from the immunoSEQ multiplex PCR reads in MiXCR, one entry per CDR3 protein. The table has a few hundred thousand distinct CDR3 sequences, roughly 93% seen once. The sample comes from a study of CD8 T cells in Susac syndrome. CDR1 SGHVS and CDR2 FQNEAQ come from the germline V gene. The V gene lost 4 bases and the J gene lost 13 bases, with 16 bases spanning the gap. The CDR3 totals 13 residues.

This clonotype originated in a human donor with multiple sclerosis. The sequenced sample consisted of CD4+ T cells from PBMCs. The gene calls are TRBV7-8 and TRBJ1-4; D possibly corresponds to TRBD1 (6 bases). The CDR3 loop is CASSSARGARLFF. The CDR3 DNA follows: TGTGCCAGCAGCTCCGCCCGGGGGGCAAGACTGTTTTTT.